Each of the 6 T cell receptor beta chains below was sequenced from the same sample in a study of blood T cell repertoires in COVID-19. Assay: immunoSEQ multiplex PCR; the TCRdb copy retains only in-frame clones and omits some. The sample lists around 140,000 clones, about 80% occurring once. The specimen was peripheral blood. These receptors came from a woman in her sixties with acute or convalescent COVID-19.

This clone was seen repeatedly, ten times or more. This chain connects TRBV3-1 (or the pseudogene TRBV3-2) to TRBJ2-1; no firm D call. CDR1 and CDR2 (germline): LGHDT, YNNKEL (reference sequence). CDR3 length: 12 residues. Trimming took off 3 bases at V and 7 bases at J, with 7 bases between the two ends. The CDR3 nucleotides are TGTGCCAGCAGCCAGTACGGGAATGAGCAGTTCTTC. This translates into CASSQYGNEQFF.

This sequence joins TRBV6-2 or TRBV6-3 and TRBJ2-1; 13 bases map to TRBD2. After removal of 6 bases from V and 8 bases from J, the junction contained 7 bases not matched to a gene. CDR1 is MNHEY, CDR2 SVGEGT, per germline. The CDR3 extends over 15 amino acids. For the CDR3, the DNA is TGTGCCAGCAGCCCAGGACTAGCGGGAGTGTATGAGCAGTTCTTC. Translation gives CASSPGLAGVYEQFF.

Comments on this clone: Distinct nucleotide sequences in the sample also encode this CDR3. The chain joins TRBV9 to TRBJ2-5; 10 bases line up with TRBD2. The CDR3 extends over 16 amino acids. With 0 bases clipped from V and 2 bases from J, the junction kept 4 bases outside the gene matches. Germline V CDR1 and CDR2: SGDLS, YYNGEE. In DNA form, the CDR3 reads TGTGCCAGCAGCGTAGGGCTAGCGGGAGTACAAGAGACCCAGTACTTC. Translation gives CASSVGLAGVQETQYF.

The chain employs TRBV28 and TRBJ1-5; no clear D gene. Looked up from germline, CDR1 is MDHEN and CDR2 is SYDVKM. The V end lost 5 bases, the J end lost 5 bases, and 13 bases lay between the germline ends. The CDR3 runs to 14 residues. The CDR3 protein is CASSLRQVYQPQHF. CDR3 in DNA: TGTGCCAGCAGTCTACGGCAGGTATATCAGCCCCAGCATTTT.

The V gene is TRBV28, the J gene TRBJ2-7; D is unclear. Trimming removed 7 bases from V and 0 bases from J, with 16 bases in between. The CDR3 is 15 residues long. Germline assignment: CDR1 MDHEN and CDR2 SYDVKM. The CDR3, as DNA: TGTGCCAGCATCGGATTCACAGAGTCCTCCTACGAGCAGTACTTC. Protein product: CASIGFTESSYEQYF.

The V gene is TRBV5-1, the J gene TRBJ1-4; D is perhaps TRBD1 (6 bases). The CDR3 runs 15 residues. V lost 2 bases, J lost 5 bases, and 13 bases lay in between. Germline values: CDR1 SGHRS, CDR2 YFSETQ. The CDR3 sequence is CASSFLDRVNEKLFF. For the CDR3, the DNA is TGCGCCAGCAGCTTCCTGGACAGAGTCAATGAAAAACTGTTTTTT.